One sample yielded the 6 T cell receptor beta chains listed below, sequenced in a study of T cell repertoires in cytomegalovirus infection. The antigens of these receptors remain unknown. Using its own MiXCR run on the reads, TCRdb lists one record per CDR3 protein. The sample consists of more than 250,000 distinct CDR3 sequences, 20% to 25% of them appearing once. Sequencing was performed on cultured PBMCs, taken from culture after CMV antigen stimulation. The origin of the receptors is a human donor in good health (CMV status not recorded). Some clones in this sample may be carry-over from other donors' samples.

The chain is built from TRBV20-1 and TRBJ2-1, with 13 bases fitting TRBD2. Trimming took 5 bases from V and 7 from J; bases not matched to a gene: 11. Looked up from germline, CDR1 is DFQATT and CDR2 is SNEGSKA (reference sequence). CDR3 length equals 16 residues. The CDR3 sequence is CSAPGLAGAPTNEQFF. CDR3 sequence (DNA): TGCAGTGCTCCCGGACTAGCGGGAGCTCCGACTAATGAGCAGTTCTTC.

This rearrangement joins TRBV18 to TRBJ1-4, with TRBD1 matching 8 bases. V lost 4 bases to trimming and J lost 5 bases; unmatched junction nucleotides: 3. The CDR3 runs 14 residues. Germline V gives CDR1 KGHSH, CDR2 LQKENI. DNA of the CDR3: TGTGCCAGCTCACGGACAGGGCCGAATGAAAAACTGTTTTTT. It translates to CASSRTGPNEKLFF.

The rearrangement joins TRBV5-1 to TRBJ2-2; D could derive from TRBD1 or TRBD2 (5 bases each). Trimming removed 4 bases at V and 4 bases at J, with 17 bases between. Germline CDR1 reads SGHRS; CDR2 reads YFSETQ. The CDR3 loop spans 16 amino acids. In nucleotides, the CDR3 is TGCGCCAGCAGCCCCGGGACGGTGGGCGGCACCGGGGAGCTGTTTTTT. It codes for CASSPGTVGGTGELFF.

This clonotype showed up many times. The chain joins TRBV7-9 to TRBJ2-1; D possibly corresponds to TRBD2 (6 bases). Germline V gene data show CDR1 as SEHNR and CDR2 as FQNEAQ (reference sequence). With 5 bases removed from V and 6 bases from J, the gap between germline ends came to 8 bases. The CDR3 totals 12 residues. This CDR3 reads CASSRDFNEQFF. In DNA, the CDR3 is TGTGCCAGCAGCCGGGACTTCAATGAGCAGTTCTTC. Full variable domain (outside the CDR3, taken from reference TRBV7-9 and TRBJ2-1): DTGVSQNPRHKITKRGQNVTFRCDPISEHNRLYWYRQTLGQGPEFLTYFQNEAQLEKSRLLSDRFSAERPKGSFSTLEIQRTEQGDSAMYLCASSRDFNEQFFGPGTRLTVL.

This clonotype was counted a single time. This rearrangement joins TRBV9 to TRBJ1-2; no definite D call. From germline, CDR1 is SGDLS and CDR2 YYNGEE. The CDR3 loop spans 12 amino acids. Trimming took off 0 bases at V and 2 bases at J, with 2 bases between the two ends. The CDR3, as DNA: TGTGCCAGCAGCGTAGCCAACTATGGCTACACCTTC. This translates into CASSVANYGYTF.

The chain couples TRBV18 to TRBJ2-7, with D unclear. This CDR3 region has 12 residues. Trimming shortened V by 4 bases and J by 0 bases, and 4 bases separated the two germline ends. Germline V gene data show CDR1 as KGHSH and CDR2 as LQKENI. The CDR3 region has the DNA TGTGCCAGCTCACTAATCTCCTACGAGCAGTACTTC. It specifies CASSLISYEQYF. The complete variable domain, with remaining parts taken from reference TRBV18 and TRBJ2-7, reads NAGVMQNPRHLVRRRGQEARLRCSPMKGHSHVYWYRQLPEEGLKFMVYLQKENIIDESGMPKERFSAEFPKEGPSILRIQQVVRGDSAAYFCASSLISYEQYFGPGTRLTVT.